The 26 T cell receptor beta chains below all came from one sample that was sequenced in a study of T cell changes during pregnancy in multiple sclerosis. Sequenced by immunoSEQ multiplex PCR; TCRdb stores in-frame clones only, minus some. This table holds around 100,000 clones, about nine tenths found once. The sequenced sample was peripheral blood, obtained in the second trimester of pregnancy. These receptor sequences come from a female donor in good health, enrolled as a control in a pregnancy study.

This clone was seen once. The CDR3 region has the DNA TGCGCCAGCAGTGACGGTGACAAAACACAGCATTTT. It yields the protein CASSDGDKTQHF. The J gene is TRBJ1-5, the V gene TRBV10-2; D unresolved. This CDR3 region has 12 residues. The germline V gene has CDR1 WSHSY and CDR2 SAAADI. V was cut by 3 bases and J by 13 bases, with 13 bases left in between.

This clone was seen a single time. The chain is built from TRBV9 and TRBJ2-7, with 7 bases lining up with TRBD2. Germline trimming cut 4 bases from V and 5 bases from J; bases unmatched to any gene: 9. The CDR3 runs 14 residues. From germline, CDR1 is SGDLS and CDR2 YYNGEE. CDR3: CASSPWTRQNEQYF. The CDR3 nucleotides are TGTGCCAGCAGCCCTTGGACTAGGCAAAACGAGCAGTACTTC.

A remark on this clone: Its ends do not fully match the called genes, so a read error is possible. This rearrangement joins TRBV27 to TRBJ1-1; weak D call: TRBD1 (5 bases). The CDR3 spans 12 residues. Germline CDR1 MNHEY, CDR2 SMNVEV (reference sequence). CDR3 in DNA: TGTGCCAGCAGTTTTCGGCAGGGTGAAACTTTCTTT. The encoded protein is CASSFRQGETFF.

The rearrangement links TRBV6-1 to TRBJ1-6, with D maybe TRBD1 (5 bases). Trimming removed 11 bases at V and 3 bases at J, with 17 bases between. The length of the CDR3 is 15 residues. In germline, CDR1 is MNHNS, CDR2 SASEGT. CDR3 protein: CACQAAGVYNSPLHF. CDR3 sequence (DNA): TGTGCCTGCCAGGCAGCGGGGGTCTATAATTCACCCCTCCACTTT.

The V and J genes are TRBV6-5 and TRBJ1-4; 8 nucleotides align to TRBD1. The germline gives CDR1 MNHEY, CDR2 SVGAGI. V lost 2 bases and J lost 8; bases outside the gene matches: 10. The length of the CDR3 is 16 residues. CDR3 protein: CASSYGSGTGSEKLFF. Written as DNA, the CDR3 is TGTGCCAGCAGTTACGGGTCCGGGACAGGTAGCGAAAAACTGTTTTTT.

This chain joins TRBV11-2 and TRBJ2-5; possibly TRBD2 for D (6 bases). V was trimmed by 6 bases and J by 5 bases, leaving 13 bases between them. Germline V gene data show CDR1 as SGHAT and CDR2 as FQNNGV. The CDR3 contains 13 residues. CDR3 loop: CASSPPGVETQYF. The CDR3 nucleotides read TGTGCCAGCAGTCCACCGGGGGTGGAGACCCAGTACTTC.

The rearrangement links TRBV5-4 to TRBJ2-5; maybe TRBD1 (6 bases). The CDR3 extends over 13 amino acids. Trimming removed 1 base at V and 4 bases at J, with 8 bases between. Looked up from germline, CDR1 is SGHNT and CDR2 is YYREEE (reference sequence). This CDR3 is CASSLTGRETQYF. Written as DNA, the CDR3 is TGTGCCAGCAGCTTGACAGGGAGAGAGACCCAGTACTTC.

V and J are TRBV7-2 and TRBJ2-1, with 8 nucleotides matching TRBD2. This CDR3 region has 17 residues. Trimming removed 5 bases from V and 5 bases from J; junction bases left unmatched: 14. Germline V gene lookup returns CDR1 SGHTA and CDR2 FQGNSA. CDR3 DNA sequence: TGTGCCAGCAGCCCTAGAGAGACAGCGGGGGAGGACAATGAGCAGTTCTTC. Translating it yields CASSPRETAGEDNEQFF.

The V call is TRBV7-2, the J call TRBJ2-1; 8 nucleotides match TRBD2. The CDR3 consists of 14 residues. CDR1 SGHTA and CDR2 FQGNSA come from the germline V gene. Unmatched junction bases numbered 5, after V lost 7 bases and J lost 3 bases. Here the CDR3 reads CASTSAGGYNEQFF. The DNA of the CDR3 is TGTGCCAGCACCAGTGCGGGGGGCTACAATGAGCAGTTCTTC.

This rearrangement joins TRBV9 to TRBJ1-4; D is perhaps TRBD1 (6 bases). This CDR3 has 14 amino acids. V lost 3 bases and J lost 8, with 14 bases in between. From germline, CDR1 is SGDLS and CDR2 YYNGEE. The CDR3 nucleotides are TGTGCCAGCAGCGGAGGCAGGGGCGAGGAAAAACTGTTTTTT. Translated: CASSGGRGEEKLFF.

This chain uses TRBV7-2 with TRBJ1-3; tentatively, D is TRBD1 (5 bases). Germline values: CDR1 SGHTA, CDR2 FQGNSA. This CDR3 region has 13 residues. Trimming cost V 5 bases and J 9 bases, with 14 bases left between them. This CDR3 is CASSPVRTLTIYF. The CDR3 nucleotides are TGTGCCAGCAGCCCAGTCAGGACACTCACCATATATTTT.

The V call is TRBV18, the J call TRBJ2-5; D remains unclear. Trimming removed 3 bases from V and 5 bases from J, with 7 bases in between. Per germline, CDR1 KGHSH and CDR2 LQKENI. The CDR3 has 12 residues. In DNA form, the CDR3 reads TGTGCCAGCTCACCTGGTGAGGAGACCCAGTACTTC. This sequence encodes CASSPGEETQYF.

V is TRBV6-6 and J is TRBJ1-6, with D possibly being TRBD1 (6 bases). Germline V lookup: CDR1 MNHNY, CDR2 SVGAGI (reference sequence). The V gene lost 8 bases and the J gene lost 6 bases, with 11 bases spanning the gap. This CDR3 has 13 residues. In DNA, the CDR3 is TGTGCCAGCCGATTACAGGGTAATTCACCCCTCCACTTT. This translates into CASRLQGNSPLHF.

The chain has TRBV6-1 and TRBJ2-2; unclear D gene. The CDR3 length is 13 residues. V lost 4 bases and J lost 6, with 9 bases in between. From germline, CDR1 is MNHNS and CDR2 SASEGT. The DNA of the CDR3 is TGTGCCAGCAGTGCCGACTCGTCCGGGGAGCTGTTTTTT. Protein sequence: CASSADSSGELFF.

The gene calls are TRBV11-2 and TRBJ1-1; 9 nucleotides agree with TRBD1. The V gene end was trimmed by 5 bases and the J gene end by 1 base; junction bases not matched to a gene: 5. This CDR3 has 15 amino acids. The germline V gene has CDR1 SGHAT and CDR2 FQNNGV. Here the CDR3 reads CASSRGTGWNTEAFF. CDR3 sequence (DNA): TGTGCCAGCAGCCGCGGGACAGGGTGGAACACTGAAGCTTTCTTT.

CDR3 sequence: CASSHQGYRTDTQYF. The CDR3 DNA sequence: TGTGCCAGCAGCCACCAGGGGTATCGGACAGATACGCAGTATTTT. The chain recombines TRBV5-4 with TRBJ2-3, with D possibly TRBD1 on 6 matching bases. Germline V gene sequence: CDR1 SGHNT, CDR2 YYREEE (reference sequence). V lost 4 bases and J 3 bases, leaving 15 bases between the germline ends. This CDR3 has 15 amino acids.

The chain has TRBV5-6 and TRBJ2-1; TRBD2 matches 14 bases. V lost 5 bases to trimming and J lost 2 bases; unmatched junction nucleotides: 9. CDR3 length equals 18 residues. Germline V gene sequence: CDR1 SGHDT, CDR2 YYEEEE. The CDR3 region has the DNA TGTGCCAGCAGTCGACTAGCGGGAGGGCCAGGGACCTACAATGAGCAGTTCTTC. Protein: CASSRLAGGPGTYNEQFF.

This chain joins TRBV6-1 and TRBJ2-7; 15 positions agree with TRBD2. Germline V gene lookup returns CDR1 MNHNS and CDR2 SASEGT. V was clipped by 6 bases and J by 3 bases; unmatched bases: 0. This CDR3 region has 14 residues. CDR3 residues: CASRGLAGGYEQYF. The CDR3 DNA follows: TGTGCCAGCAGGGGACTAGCGGGAGGCTACGAGCAGTACTTC.

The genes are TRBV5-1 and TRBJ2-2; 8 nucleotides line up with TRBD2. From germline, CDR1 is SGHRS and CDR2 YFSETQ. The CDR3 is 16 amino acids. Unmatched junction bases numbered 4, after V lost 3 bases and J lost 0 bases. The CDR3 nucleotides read TGCGCCAGCAGCTCGGGGGGGGTTGCGAACACCGGGGAGCTGTTTTTT. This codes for CASSSGGVANTGELFF. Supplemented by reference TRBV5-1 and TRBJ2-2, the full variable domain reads KAGVTQTPRYLIKTRGQQVTLSCSPISGHRSVSWYQQTPGQGLQFLFEYFSETQRNKGNFPGRFSGRQFSNSRSEMNVSTLELGDSALYLCASSSGGVANTGELFFGEGSRLTVL.

CDR3 bases: TGTGCCAGCACCCGCGGGACAGGACTAAGGGCTGAAGCTTTCTTT. This translates into CASTRGTGLRAEAFF. The chain recombines TRBV19 with TRBJ1-1; the match to TRBD1 covers 8 bases. V trimming: 9 bases; J trimming: 6 bases; junction bases outside the gene matches: 15. CDR3 size: 15 residues. CDR1 is LNHDA, CDR2 SQIVND, per germline (reference sequence). The variable domain in full, with the rest retrieved from reference TRBV19 and TRBJ1-1, is DGGITQSPKYLFRKEGQNVTLSCEQNLNHDAMYWYRQDPGQGLRLIYYSQIVNDFQKGDIAEGYSVSREKKESFPLTVTSAQKNPTAFYLCASTRGTGLRAEAFFGQGTRLTVV.

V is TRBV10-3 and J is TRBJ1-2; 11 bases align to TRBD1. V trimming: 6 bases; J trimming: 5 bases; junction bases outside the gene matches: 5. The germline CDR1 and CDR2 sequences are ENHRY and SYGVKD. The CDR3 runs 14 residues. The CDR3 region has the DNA TGTGCCATCAGAGGACAGGGGGCGAAGTATGGCTACACCTTC. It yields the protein CAIRGQGAKYGYTF.

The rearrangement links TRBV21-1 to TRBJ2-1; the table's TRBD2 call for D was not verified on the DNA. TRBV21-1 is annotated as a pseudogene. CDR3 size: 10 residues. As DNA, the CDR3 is TGTGCCAGCAGCAACGGTGAGCAGTTCTTC. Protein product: CASSNGEQFF.

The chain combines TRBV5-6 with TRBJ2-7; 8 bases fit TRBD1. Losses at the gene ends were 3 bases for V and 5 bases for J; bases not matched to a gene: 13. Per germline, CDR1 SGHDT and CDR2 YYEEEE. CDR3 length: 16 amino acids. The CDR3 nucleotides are TGTGCCAGCAGCTCCACGGACAGGGCGTTGGTGGACGAGCAGTACTTC. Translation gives CASSSTDRALVDEQYF.

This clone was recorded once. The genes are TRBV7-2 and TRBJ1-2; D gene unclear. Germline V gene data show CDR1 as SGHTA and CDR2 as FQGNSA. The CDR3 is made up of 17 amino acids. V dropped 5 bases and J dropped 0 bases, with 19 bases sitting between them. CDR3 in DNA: TGTGCCAGCAGCATAGGGTATCGCGGAAGTACTAACTATGGCTACACCTTC. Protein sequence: CASSIGYRGSTNYGYTF.

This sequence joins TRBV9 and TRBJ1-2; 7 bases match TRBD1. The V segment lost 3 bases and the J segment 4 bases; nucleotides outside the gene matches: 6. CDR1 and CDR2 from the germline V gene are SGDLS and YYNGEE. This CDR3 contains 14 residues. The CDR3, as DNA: TGTGCCAGCAGCGCTCAACAGGGGCTCTATGGCTACACCTTC. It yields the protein CASSAQQGLYGYTF. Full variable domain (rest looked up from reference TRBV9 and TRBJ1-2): DSGVTQTPKHLITATGQRVTLRCSPRSGDLSVYWYQQSLDQGLQFLIQYYNGEERAKGNILERFSAQQFPDLHSELNLSSLELGDSALYFCASSAQQGLYGYTFGSGTRLTVV.

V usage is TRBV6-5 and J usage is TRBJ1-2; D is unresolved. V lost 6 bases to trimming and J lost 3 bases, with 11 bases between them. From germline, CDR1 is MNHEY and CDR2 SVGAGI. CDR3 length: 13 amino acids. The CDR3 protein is CASSPREDYGYTF. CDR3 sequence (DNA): TGTGCCAGCAGCCCCCGGGAGGACTATGGCTACACCTTC.